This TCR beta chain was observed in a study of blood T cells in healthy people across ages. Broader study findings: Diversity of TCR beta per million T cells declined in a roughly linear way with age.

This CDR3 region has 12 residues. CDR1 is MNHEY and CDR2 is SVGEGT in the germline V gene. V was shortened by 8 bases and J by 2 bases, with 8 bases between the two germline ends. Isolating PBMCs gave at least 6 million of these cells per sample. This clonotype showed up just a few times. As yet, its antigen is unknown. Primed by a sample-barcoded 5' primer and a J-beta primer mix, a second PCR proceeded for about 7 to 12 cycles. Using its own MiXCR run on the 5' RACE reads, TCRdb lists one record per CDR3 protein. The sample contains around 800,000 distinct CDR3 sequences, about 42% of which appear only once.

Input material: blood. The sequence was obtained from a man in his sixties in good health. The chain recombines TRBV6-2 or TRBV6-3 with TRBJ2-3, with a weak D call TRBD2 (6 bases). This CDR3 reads CASRTTTDTQYF. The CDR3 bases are TGTGCCAGCCGGACTACCACAGATACGCAGTATTTT.